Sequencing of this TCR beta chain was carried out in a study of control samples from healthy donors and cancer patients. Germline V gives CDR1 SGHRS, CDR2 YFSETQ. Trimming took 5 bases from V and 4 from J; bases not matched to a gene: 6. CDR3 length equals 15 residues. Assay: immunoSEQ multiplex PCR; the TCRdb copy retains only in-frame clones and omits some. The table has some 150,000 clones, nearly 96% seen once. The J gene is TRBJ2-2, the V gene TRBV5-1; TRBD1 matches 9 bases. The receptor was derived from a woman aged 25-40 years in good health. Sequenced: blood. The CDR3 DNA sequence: TGCGCCAGCAGAGAGGGACAGGGTCGCACCGGGGAGCTGTTTTTT. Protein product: CASREGQGRTGELFF.